This entry lists 27 T cell receptor beta chains sequenced from one sample in a study of T-cell memory formation after mild COVID-19. TCRdb reprocessed the 5' RACE reads via MiXCR and lists one record per CDR3 protein. The sample has over 400,000 distinct CDR3 sequences; around 22% are singletons. Source material: PBMCs or a T cell subset sorted from them (not recorded which). The receptors here all came from an adult woman who had mild COVID-19 (a few samples of this study predate the infection). Cell type and time point are not known.

This clonotype was recorded a few times. The rearrangement uses TRBV6-5 and TRBJ2-3, with D perhaps matching TRBD2 (6 bases). The CDR3 consists of 15 residues. Germline CDR1 is MNHEY and CDR2 is SVGAGI. V was pared by 6 bases and J by 2 bases, with 15 bases between. The CDR3 loop reads CASSRIAVATDTQYF. CDR3 in DNA: TGTGCCAGCAGCAGGATAGCGGTTGCCACAGATACGCAGTATTTT.

J is TRBJ2-1 and V is TRBV5-1; TRBD2 aligns across 13 bases. Germline V CDR1 and CDR2: SGHRS, YFSETQ. CDR3 length: 14 amino acids. V was pared by 7 bases and J by 4 bases, with 2 bases of the junction left unmatched. This CDR3 reads CASGTSGVYNEQFF. DNA of the CDR3: TGCGCCAGCGGGACTAGCGGGGTTTACAATGAGCAGTTCTTC.

This clonotype was detected only a few times. This chain joins TRBV4-3 and TRBJ1-6, with no clear D. V lost 1 base, J lost 14 bases, and 15 bases lay in between. Germline assignment: CDR1 LGHNA and CDR2 YSLEER. The CDR3 covers 14 residues. CDR3 sequence: CASSQGATETALHF. In nucleotides, the CDR3 is TGCGCCAGCAGCCAAGGGGCAACGGAGACGGCCCTCCACTTT.

Worth noting for this clonotype: Because the CDR3's place on the DNA is in doubt, the DNA is left out and the CDR3 is given as listed by TCRdb. The V and J genes are TRBV21-1 and TRBJ2-5; the listed D gene, TRBD2, was not tested against the DNA. TRBV21-1 is shown as a pseudogene. A total of 15 residues make up the CDR3, ends included. CDR3 amino acids: CAGVGAGARQETQYF.

This clonotype was found a few times. The genes are TRBV6-5 and TRBJ1-6; D not resolved. Per germline, CDR1 MNHEY and CDR2 SVGAGI. Trimming took 3 bases from V and 9 from J, leaving 18 bases between them. This CDR3 has 16 residues. CDR3 nucleotides: TGTGCCAGCAGTTATGAGGCCAATCCCCGGGCTTCACCCCTCCACTTT. This gives the protein CASSYEANPRASPLHF.

The rearrangement joins TRBV6-2 or TRBV6-3 to TRBJ2-5, with 7 nucleotides matching TRBD2. Germline CDR1 is MNHEY and CDR2 is SVGEGT. The CDR3 loop spans 15 amino acids. V lost 3 bases to trimming and J lost 4 bases; unmatched junction nucleotides: 8. The CDR3 reads CASSYTGGRRETQYF. In nucleotides, the CDR3 is TGTGCCAGCAGTTATACGGGAGGCCGTCGAGAGACCCAGTACTTC.

This clonotype has a handful of counts. The chain recombines TRBV29-1 with TRBJ1-2; the match to TRBD1 covers 9 bases. Germline CDR1 reads SQVTM; CDR2 reads ANQGSEA. The CDR3 covers 14 residues. The V segment lost 2 bases and the J segment 5 bases; nucleotides outside the gene matches: 6. The CDR3 coding sequence is TGCAGCGTTGAACCAGCGGGACAGGGTTATGGCTACACCTTC. Residues: CSVEPAGQGYGYTF.

J is TRBJ2-5 and V is TRBV7-8, with a possible D match to TRBD2 (5 bases). The CDR3 contains 18 residues. Per the germline V gene, CDR1 is SGHVS and CDR2 is FQNEAQ. The ends were cut back, 5 bases at V and 5 bases at J, with 27 bases in the middle. CDR3 protein: CASSPYIGGGLSRETQYF. The CDR3 DNA sequence: TGTGCCAGCAGCCCATATATTGGTGGCGGACTTAGCCGGGAGACCCAGTACTTC.

This clonotype showed up just a few times. The chain combines TRBV12-3 or TRBV12-4 with TRBJ2-5; D is unresolved. CDR3 length: 12 amino acids. The ends were cut back, 4 bases at V and 3 bases at J, with 6 bases in the middle. The CDR3 region is CASSSTEETQYF. CDR3 nucleotide sequence: TGTGCCAGCAGTTCGACGGAAGAGACCCAGTACTTC.

The chain uses TRBV12-3 or TRBV12-4 and TRBJ2-7, with D perhaps TRBD2 (7 bases). The CDR3 runs 14 residues. V lost 4 bases, J lost 2 bases, and 12 bases lay in between. The CDR3 sequence: CASSYREGPYEQYF. CDR3 nucleotides: TGTGCCAGCAGTTACAGGGAGGGTCCCTACGAGCAGTACTTC.

This rearrangement joins TRBV24-1 to TRBJ1-2; D perhaps matches TRBD1 (6 bases). This CDR3 comprises 17 residues. The germline gives CDR1 KGHDR, CDR2 SFDVKD. Trimming removed 3 bases from V and 6 bases from J, with 22 bases in between. The chain's CDR3 is CATSDPRYREGIDGYTF. The CDR3 DNA reads TGTGCCACCAGTGATCCCAGATACAGGGAAGGAATAGATGGCTACACCTTC.

The chain couples TRBV5-5 to TRBJ1-6; D gene ambiguous. V lost 4 bases, J lost 2 bases, and 16 bases lay in between. From germline, CDR1 is SGHKS and CDR2 YYEKEE (reference sequence). CDR3 length equals 17 residues. The CDR3 coding sequence is TGTGCCAGCAGCATTGCCCGGGAGAGGACCTATAATTCACCCCTCCACTTT. Translation gives CASSIARERTYNSPLHF.

The chain links TRBV7-8 to TRBJ2-2, with D possibly matching TRBD2 (7 bases). Germline-derived CDR1 and CDR2 are SGHVS and FQNEAQ. The V end lost 5 bases, the J end lost 5 bases, and 15 bases lay between the germline ends. There are 15 residues in the CDR3. This CDR3 is CASSPLAGATGELFF. The CDR3 DNA follows: TGTGCCAGCAGCCCGCTCGCGGGGGCGACCGGGGAGCTGTTTTTT. Supplemented by reference TRBV7-8 and TRBJ2-2, the full variable domain reads GAGVSQSPRYKVAKRGQDVALRCDPISGHVSLFWYQQALGQGPEFLTYFQNEAQLDKSGLPSDRFFAERPEGSVSTLKIQRTQQEDSAVYLCASSPLAGATGELFFGEGSRLTVL.

This clonotype showed up just a few times. The CDR3 loop is CASSQDRLITEAFF. The CDR3 coding sequence is TGTGCCAGCAGCCAGGACAGACTCATCACTGAAGCTTTCTTT. The chain uses TRBV7-8 and TRBJ1-1, with D maybe TRBD1 (6 bases). Germline V gene data show CDR1 as SGHVS and CDR2 as FQNEAQ. Trimming cost V 5 bases and J 4 bases, with 14 bases left between them. CDR3 length: 14 amino acids.

The gene calls are TRBV28 and TRBJ2-3; perhaps TRBD1 as D (6 bases). With 8 bases removed from V and 0 bases from J, the gap between germline ends came to 15 bases. The V gene's germline CDR1 is MDHEN and CDR2 SYDVKM. There are 15 residues in the CDR3. The CDR3 protein is CASLRQASSTDTQYF. The CDR3 nucleotides are TGTGCCAGCTTGAGACAGGCCTCCAGCACAGATACGCAGTATTTT.

This clonotype occurred a few times. V usage is TRBV12-3 or TRBV12-4 and J usage is TRBJ2-7; D assignment may be TRBD1 or TRBD2 (6 bases each). The V end lost 5 bases, the J end lost 4 bases, and 18 bases lay between the germline ends. CDR3 length equals 15 residues. The CDR3 is CASSPRWGAQYEQYF. In DNA, the CDR3 is TGTGCCAGCAGTCCCCGTTGGGGGGCTCAATACGAGCAGTACTTC.

CDR3 in DNA: TGTGCCACCAGTTTCGGGACAGGGGGTGTGGAGACCCAGTACTTC. It encodes CATSFGTGGVETQYF. The chain combines TRBV24-1 with TRBJ2-5; 11 nucleotides line up with TRBD1. Germline CDR1 reads KGHDR; CDR2 reads SFDVKD. V gave up 6 bases and J gave up 5 bases; unmatched junction bases: 7. The CDR3 spans 15 residues.

The chain carries TRBV7-3 and TRBJ2-3, with 8 bases matching TRBD2. Germline-derived CDR1 and CDR2 are SGHTA and FQGTGA. The length of the CDR3 is 15 residues. V trimming: 0 bases; J trimming: 3 bases; junction bases outside the gene matches: 2. The CDR3: CASSLTAGETDTQYF. CDR3 in DNA: TGTGCCAGCAGCTTAACAGCGGGAGAGACAGATACGCAGTATTTT.

For this clonotype: Relative to the germline gene, one junction end is altered; a read error may explain this. V usage is TRBV7-9 and J usage is TRBJ1-1; maybe TRBD1 (5 bases). The CDR3 consists of 14 residues. Germline loops: CDR1 SEHNR, CDR2 FQNEAQ (reference sequence). CDR3 sequence reads: CASSFDRLKTEAFF. Here the CDR3 DNA reads TGTGCCAGCAGCTTTGACAGACTGAAGACTGAAGCTTTCTTT.

This clonotype has just a few counts. The V call is TRBV30, the J call TRBJ1-4; no definite D call. Trimming pared 2 bases from V and 5 bases from J, leaving 12 bases between. CDR1 and CDR2 from the germline V gene are GTSNPN and SVGIG (reference sequence). The CDR3 consists of 14 residues. The CDR3 DNA reads TGTGCCTGGAGTCGTGGCGGCGGGAATGAAAAACTGTTTTTT. Amino acids: CAWSRGGGNEKLFF.

This clonotype was picked up a small number of times. The chain joins TRBV20-1 to TRBJ1-1; TRBD1 aligns across 9 bases. Germline V gives CDR1 DFQATT, CDR2 SNEGSKA (reference sequence). After removal of 4 bases from V and 3 bases from J, the junction contained 12 bases not matched to a gene. This CDR3 has 16 residues. CDR3 sequence reads: CSATGGTGHGDTEAFF. The CDR3 DNA follows: TGCAGTGCTACAGGCGGGACAGGGCATGGCGACACTGAAGCTTTCTTT.

This clonotype was seen a few times. The V gene is TRBV6-1, the J gene TRBJ1-2; no definite D call. The V gene's germline CDR1 is MNHNS and CDR2 SASEGT. The CDR3 totals 13 residues. V was pared by 0 bases and J by 7 bases, with 9 bases between. This chain's CDR3 is CASSEALSSGYTF. The CDR3 nucleotides read TGTGCCAGCAGTGAAGCGCTTTCCTCTGGCTACACCTTC.

This clonotype was seen a few times. This sequence joins TRBV12-3 or TRBV12-4 and TRBJ2-5; possible D gene TRBD1, 6 bases. With 6 bases removed from V and 1 base from J, the gap between germline ends came to 12 bases. This CDR3 region has 14 residues. CDR3 amino acids: CASREQGLQETQYF. The CDR3 region has the DNA TGTGCCAGCAGAGAACAGGGCCTCCAAGAGACCCAGTACTTC.

This clonotype was observed a few times. V and J are TRBV6-5 and TRBJ2-2, with TRBD1 matching over 7 bases. This CDR3 spans 15 amino acids. Germline CDR1 and CDR2: MNHEY and SVGAGI. V dropped 5 bases and J dropped 6; count of bases not matched to a gene: 9. For the CDR3, the DNA is TGTGCCAGCAGTCTCAGGGGGACCTGGGCCGGGGAGCTGTTTTTT. Protein: CASSLRGTWAGELFF.

The V call is TRBV13, the J call TRBJ2-7; 9 positions match TRBD2. The V segment lost 3 bases and the J segment 1 base; nucleotides outside the gene matches: 7. Germline V CDR1 and CDR2: PRHDT, FYEKMQ (reference sequence). The CDR3 has 16 amino acids. The CDR3 DNA follows: TGTGCCAGCAGCTTTTCCCGAACTAGCGGGTCCTACGAGCAGTACTTC. Protein sequence: CASSFSRTSGSYEQYF.

This rearrangement joins TRBV7-9 to TRBJ1-1; TRBD1 agrees at 7 bases. The trim removed 8 bases at V and 4 bases at J, leaving 4 bases unmatched. This CDR3 has 12 residues. Germline V gene sequence: CDR1 SEHNR, CDR2 FQNEAQ (reference sequence). The CDR3 bases are TGTGCCAGCTTACAGGGGAGCACTGAAGCTTTCTTT. The encoded protein is CASLQGSTEAFF.

This clonotype was seen only a few times. The chain recombines TRBV7-3 with TRBJ2-5, with D uncertain. This CDR3 contains 14 residues. The germline gives CDR1 SGHTA, CDR2 FQGTGA. V was pared by 5 bases and J by 3 bases, with 13 bases between. Here the CDR3 DNA reads TGTGCCAGCAGCCCCCGCGGTTTGGAAGAGACCCAGTACTTC. It specifies CASSPRGLEETQYF.